The rows below give T cell receptor beta chains drawn from one sample of a study of OX40 agonist ivuxolimab in advanced cancers. TCRdb's copy holds only in-frame clones and misses some; the assay was immunoSEQ multiplex PCR. The sample lists about 71,000 clones, more than 75% occurring once. Material: CD4+ or CD8+ T cells sorted from blood, obtained in a trial of the OX40 agonist ivuxolimab. The receptors here all came from an adult with an advanced solid tumor such as melanoma, head and neck, liver or kidney cancer. Both conserved end residues are part of each CDR3. D genes are given only for firm matches. Clone sizes are given selectively: once, few, many, or a class where the clone is expanded.

V,size,D,J,DNA,CDR3
TRBV18,.,.,TRBJ2-3,TGTGCCAGCTCATCGCTGGGACAAGTCACAGATACGCAGTATTTT,CASSSLGQVTDTQYF
TRBV27,.,.,TRBJ2-7,TGTGCCAGCAGTCGGGAGGGGGCGGGCCTCTACAAGCAGTACTTC,CASSREGAGLYKQYF
TRBV28,.,.,TRBJ1-4,TGTGCCAGCAGTACAACAGGGCTTCGGGAAAAACTGTTTTTT,CASSTTGLREKLFF
TRBV6-5,.,.,TRBJ1-1,TGTGCCAGCAGTTACTTTCCGGGACAAAAGAACACTGAAGCTTTCTTT,CASSYFPGQKNTEAFF
TRBV15,.,TRBD1,TRBJ1-1,TGTGCCACCAGCACTGTCGACAGGGCACAAGCTTTCTTT,CATSTVDRAQAFF
TRBV11-3,.,.,TRBJ1-1,TGTGCCAGCAGCTTAAACAGGGACACTGAAGCTTTCTTT,CASSLNRDTEAFF
TRBV14,.,TRBD1,TRBJ2-3,TGTGCCAGCAGCCATGTCTATAGGGACAGGGTCATGGATACGCAGTATTTT,CASSHVYRDRVMDTQYF
TRBV11-1,.,.,TRBJ1-1,TGTGCCAGCAGCTTAAGTCGGGGGACTGAAGCTTTCTTT,CASSLSRGTEAFF
TRBV9,once,TRBD1,TRBJ1-2,TGTGCCAGCAGCGGGGGACAGGGGGCAACGGGCTACACCTTC,CASSGGQGATGYTF
TRBV7-2,.,.,TRBJ2-7,TGTGCCAGCAGCTTAGCGAGGAGCGGTACCTACGAGCAGTACTTC,CASSLARSGTYEQYF
TRBV6-1,.,TRBD1,TRBJ1-2,TGTGCCAGCAGTGGGGACAGGGTTTACTATGGCTACACCTTC,CASSGDRVYYGYTF
TRBV5-6,once,.,TRBJ2-5,TGTGCCAGCAGCTTCGGGGGCCGGGCGGTCCAAGAGACCCAGTACTTC,CASSFGGRAVQETQYF
TRBV4-2,.,TRBD1,TRBJ2-3,TGTGCCAGCAGCCCGGGACAGGGCTCCAACACAGATACGCAGTATTTT,CASSPGQGSNTDTQYF
TRBV10-3,.,TRBD2,TRBJ2-5,TGTGCCATCAGACGGAGTGGGGCTAGCGGGCAAGAGACCCAGTACTTC,CAIRRSGASGQETQYF
TRBV9,.,.,TRBJ2-1,TGTGCCAGCACCCCCTTCAGGGACCAGTACAATGAGCAGTTCTTC,CASTPFRDQYNEQFF
TRBV5-1,.,.,TRBJ1-1,TGCGCCAGCAGCTTGGTCGGGGGAGTTAAGGTCACTGAAGCTTTCTTT,CASSLVGGVKVTEAFF
TRBV5-4,.,TRBD2,TRBJ2-1,TGTGCCAGCACCCCGGGGGGGGAGAACACCTACAATGAGCAGTTCTTC,CASTPGGENTYNEQFF
TRBV6-6,.,.,TRBJ1-1,TGTGCCAGCAGTTACTCGAGGGCGGTCACTGAAGCTTTCTTT,CASSYSRAVTEAFF
TRBV6-6,.,TRBD2,TRBJ2-7,TGTGCCAGCAGTTTGGCCGCGGGGGAACTTGTGCAGTACTTC,CASSLAAGELVQYF
TRBV18,few,.,TRBJ1-1,TGTGCCAGCTCTCCAACAGGGAACACTGAAGCTTTCTTT,CASSPTGNTEAFF
TRBV29-1,.,TRBD2,TRBJ2-1,TGCAGCGTTGCTAGCGGGAGCCTCTACAATGAGCAGTTCTTC,CSVASGSLYNEQFF
TRBV5-5,.,TRBD1,TRBJ1-4,TGTGCCAGCAGCTTGGCCTCAGGGGGCTGGTCTAATGAAAAACTGTTTTTT,CASSLASGGWSNEKLFF
TRBV4-1,.,.,TRBJ2-3,TGCGCCAGCAGCAACGTTATTTCCCGCCCAGATACGCAGTATTTT,CASSNVISRPDTQYF
TRBV7-2,.,TRBD2,TRBJ2-5,TGTGCCAGCAGCTCCCAATACGGGAGGGCGGGGGCACAAGAGACCCAGTACTTC,CASSSQYGRAGAQETQYF
TRBV4-3,.,.,TRBJ1-1,TGCGCCAGCAGCGAAGGGGCCCGGCGAATGAACACTGAAGCTTTCTTT,CASSEGARRMNTEAFF
TRBV10-3,once,.,TRBJ1-2,TGTGCCATCAGTGAGTCGTGGGGGGGTTTGAGCACCTTC,CAISESWGGLSTF
TRBV5-1,.,TRBD1,TRBJ2-5,TGCGCCAGCAGCTTGGCCCCTGGACAGGATGCCGAGACCCAGTACTTC,CASSLAPGQDAETQYF
TRBV2,.,.,TRBJ2-5,TGTGCCACCATCGGGACCCCTCAAGAGACCCAGTACTTC,CATIGTPQETQYF
TRBV9,.,.,TRBJ2-3,TGTGCCAGCAGCGTAAGTCCCACAGATACGCAGTATTTT,CASSVSPTDTQYF
TRBV28,.,TRBD2,TRBJ2-2,TGTGCCAGCCTGGGACTAGCGGGAGTCGGCAACACCGGGGAGCTGTTTTTT,CASLGLAGVGNTGELFF
TRBV4-2,.,.,TRBJ2-1,TGTGCCAGCAGCCCCCAGGGCGATGAGCAGTTCTTC,CASSPQGDEQFF
TRBV6-5,.,.,TRBJ2-3,TGTGCCAGCAGTTCCCTCGGTCTAGCAGATACGCAGTATTTT,CASSSLGLADTQYF
TRBV6-6,.,.,TRBJ2-1,TGTGCCAGCAGTTCTATAGTAGTGAACAATGAGCAGTTCTTC,CASSSIVVNNEQFF
TRBV6-1,.,.,TRBJ2-4,TGTGCCAGCAGTGAAGCCGACCTGACGGACATTCAGTACTTC,CASSEADLTDIQYF
TRBV9,.,.,TRBJ1-3,TGTGCCAGCAGCGTAGGGTGGAGATCCGGAAACACCATATATTTT,CASSVGWRSGNTIYF
TRBV7-2,.,.,TRBJ2-4,TGTGCCAGCAGCTTACAGGCCAGTTATAAAAACATTCAGTACTTC,CASSLQASYKNIQYF
TRBV5-4,.,.,TRBJ2-2,TGTGCCAGCAGCTCCCAGACTGACGGGAACACCGGGGAGCTGTTTTTT,CASSSQTDGNTGELFF
TRBV6-5,.,.,TRBJ2-7,TGTGCCAGCAGTTACTCGGGAGCGACCTACGAGCAGTACTTC,CASSYSGATYEQYF
TRBV4-3,.,.,TRBJ1-6,TGCGCCAGCAGCCAAGATCGTGGTTCACCCCTCCACTTT,CASSQDRGSPLHF
TRBV5-1,once,.,TRBJ2-2,TGCGCCAGCAGCTTGGAGGGGCCGGGGACCGGGGAGCTGTTTTTT,CASSLEGPGTGELFF
TRBV18,.,TRBD1,TRBJ2-7,TGTGCCAGCTCACCGGGACAGGTTAGCAACGAGCAGTACTTC,CASSPGQVSNEQYF
TRBV10-3,.,.,TRBJ2-2,TGTGCCATCACCAAGCCGAACACCGGGGAGCTGTTTTTT,CAITKPNTGELFF
TRBV6-5,.,.,TRBJ1-1,TGTGCCAGCAGATCGGTGAACACTGAAGCTTTCTTT,CASRSVNTEAFF
TRBV6-1,.,.,TRBJ2-6,TGTGCCAGTGTGAGATTGGCCTCTGGGGCCAACGTCCTGACTTTC,CASVRLASGANVLTF
TRBV28,.,.,TRBJ2-5,TGTGCCAGCAGAAACAGGGGGGGACAGACCCAGTACTTC,CASRNRGGQTQYF
TRBV30,.,TRBD2,TRBJ2-5,TGTGCCTGCGGAGCTAGCGGGAGTGAGACCCAGTACTTC,CACGASGSETQYF
TRBV5-1,.,TRBD1,TRBJ2-1,TGCGCCAGCAGCCCTGCAGTGGGTCAGGGGGCGGGTGAGCAGTTCTTC,CASSPAVGQGAGEQFF